The entry that follows covers one TCR beta chain sequence. This table comes from immunoSEQ multiplex PCR, and its TCRdb copy is limited to in-frame clones, with some not included. The sample consists of 170,000 or so clones, about 88% of them appearing once. The source of the sample is a study of blood T cell repertoires in COVID-19. The V gene lost 0 bases and the J gene lost 5 bases, with 13 bases spanning the gap. The CDR3 length is 15 residues. Germline V CDR1 and CDR2: MNHNY, SVGAGI (reference sequence). The sequenced sample was peripheral blood. The TCR originated in a man aged 35 to 55 with active or convalescent COVID-19. The V and J genes are TRBV6-6 and TRBJ1-2; TRBD1 might be the D (5 bases). CDR3 in amino acids: CASSYSKGALYGYTF. The CDR3 DNA sequence: TGTGCCAGCAGTTACTCGAAAGGGGCGCTTTATGGCTACACCTTC.